A single sample gave rise to the 26 T cell receptor beta chains below, sequenced in a study of CD8 T cells in Susac syndrome. Random-hexamer reverse transcription was applied to roughly 0.5 to 1 ug RNA. TCRdb reanalysed the immunoSEQ multiplex PCR reads using MiXCR and keeps one entry per CDR3 protein. The sample includes 77,000 or so distinct CDR3 sequences, over 85% of them seen just once. Sequencing was done on a sample of CD8+ T cells from PBMCs. These receptors all stem from a human donor with multiple sclerosis.

V and J are TRBV9 and TRBJ2-1, with 7 nucleotides matching TRBD2. There are 16 residues in the CDR3. Germline CDR1 is SGDLS and CDR2 is YYNGEE. Germline trimming cut 4 bases from V and 3 bases from J; bases unmatched to any gene: 10. CDR3 in DNA: TGTGCCAGCAGCCCGAGGGTGACGGGAGGCTACAATGAGCAGTTCTTC. Translated: CASSPRVTGGYNEQFF.

This sequence joins TRBV7-9 and TRBJ2-1; 8 bases map to TRBD2. Germline values: CDR1 SEHNR, CDR2 FQNEAQ (reference sequence). V lost 2 bases and J lost 7; bases outside the gene matches: 7. The CDR3 has 15 amino acids. CDR3 DNA sequence: TGTGCCAGCAGCTTACAGCGGGAGTTAAGGAATGAGCAGTTCTTC. It yields the protein CASSLQRELRNEQFF.

The chain carries TRBV18 and TRBJ2-5; 7 bases fit TRBD1. Germline CDR1 is KGHSH and CDR2 is LQKENI. Unmatched junction bases numbered 14, after V lost 3 bases and J lost 4 bases. There are 17 residues in the CDR3. CDR3 region: CASSPVKGGNVGETQYF. The DNA of the CDR3 is TGTGCCAGCTCACCGGTTAAAGGGGGCAATGTTGGAGAGACCCAGTACTTC. The entire variable domain, with the rest obtained from reference TRBV18 and TRBJ2-5, is as follows: NAGVMQNPRHLVRRRGQEARLRCSPMKGHSHVYWYRQLPEEGLKFMVYLQKENIIDESGMPKERFSAEFPKEGPSILRIQQVVRGDSAAYFCASSPVKGGNVGETQYFGPGTRLLVL.

This clonotype was recorded once. The chain is built from TRBV6-2 or TRBV6-3 and TRBJ2-7; D tentatively fits TRBD1 or TRBD2 (5 bases each). CDR1 is MNHEY, CDR2 SVGEGT, per germline. The CDR3 length is 15 residues. V was cut by 0 bases and J by 5 bases, with 14 bases left in between. The chain's CDR3 is CASSYSWDLGHEQYF. As DNA, the CDR3 is TGTGCCAGCAGTTACTCCTGGGACCTGGGCCACGAGCAGTACTTC.

The chain uses TRBV7-9 and TRBJ1-4; TRBD1 is a possible D gene (5 bases). Trimming stripped 5 bases from V and 6 bases from J, with 10 bases between. CDR1 is SEHNR and CDR2 is FQNEAQ in the germline V gene (reference sequence). The length of the CDR3 is 13 residues. The chain's CDR3 is CASSPAGDEKLFF. The CDR3 DNA follows: TGTGCCAGCAGCCCCGCGGGGGATGAAAAACTGTTTTTT.

This clonotype was counted between two and nine times. The CDR3 loop is CASSDGYEQYF. In DNA, the CDR3 is TGTGCCAGCAGTGATGGGTACGAGCAGTACTTC. The chain has TRBV6-1 and TRBJ2-7; D ambiguous. Germline lookup yields CDR1 MNHNS and CDR2 SASEGT. The germline V and J ends were trimmed by 3 bases and 4 bases, with 4 bases remaining between them. The length of the CDR3 is 11 residues.

The V and J genes are TRBV25-1 and TRBJ1-1; 8 bases agree with TRBD1. The germline gives CDR1 MGHDK, CDR2 SYGVNS. V shed 2 bases, J shed 11 bases, and the junction held 13 bases outside the gene matches. The CDR3 has 15 amino acids. CDR3 DNA sequence: TGTGCCAGCAGTGAAGAATCTCTTTGGGACAGGCGGGCTTTCTTT. Its translation: CASSEESLWDRRAFF.

The chain has TRBV27 and TRBJ1-2; possibly TRBD1 for D (5 bases). The length of the CDR3 is 15 residues. Germline V gene data show CDR1 as MNHEY and CDR2 as SMNVEV (reference sequence). Trimming shortened V by 3 bases and J by 4 bases, and 15 bases separated the two germline ends. The CDR3 bases are TGTGCCAGCAGTTTTCGACAGTCAGGTGGCTATGGCTACACCTTC. It codes for CASSFRQSGGYGYTF.

The gene calls are TRBV9 and TRBJ1-6, with D unclear. Trimming took off 3 bases at V and 10 bases at J, with 14 bases between the two ends. The CDR3 spans 14 residues. Germline-derived CDR1 and CDR2 are SGDLS and YYNGEE. As DNA, the CDR3 is TGTGCCAGCAGCGATGGAGGCGGGGTCTCACCCCTCCACTTT. Translation: CASSDGGGVSPLHF. Full variable domain (missing parts from reference TRBV9 and TRBJ1-6): DSGVTQTPKHLITATGQRVTLRCSPRSGDLSVYWYQQSLDQGLQFLIQYYNGEERAKGNILERFSAQQFPDLHSELNLSSLELGDSALYFCASSDGGGVSPLHFGNGTRLTVT.

The chain employs TRBV27 and TRBJ2-2; D is unclear. This CDR3 is built from 14 residues. From germline, CDR1 is MNHEY and CDR2 SMNVEV (reference sequence). V lost 2 bases, J lost 4 bases, and 8 bases lay in between. The CDR3 region is CASSLGSSTGELFF. In nucleotides, the CDR3 is TGTGCCAGCAGTTTAGGATCCAGCACCGGGGAGCTGTTTTTT.

The chain has TRBV10-2 and TRBJ2-7; D not resolved. Trimming removed 0 bases at V and 4 bases at J, with 4 bases between. The CDR3 is made up of 12 amino acids. The germline CDR1 and CDR2 sequences are WSHSY and SAAADI. This chain's CDR3 is CASSESYYEQYF. The CDR3 DNA reads TGCGCCAGCAGTGAGTCTTATTACGAGCAGTACTTC.

The chain's CDR3 is CASSSTGRSYEQYF. The CDR3 region has the DNA TGTGCCAGTAGCTCGACAGGGAGGTCCTACGAGCAGTACTTC. The genes are TRBV19 and TRBJ2-7; D might be TRBD1 (7 bases). Germline V CDR1 and CDR2: LNHDA, SQIVND (reference sequence). Trimming stripped 6 bases from V and 1 base from J, with 13 bases between. The CDR3 consists of 14 residues. Variable domain in full (rest from reference TRBV19 and TRBJ2-7): DGGITQSPKYLFRKEGQNVTLSCEQNLNHDAMYWYRQDPGQGLRLIYYSQIVNDFQKGDIAEGYSVSREKKESFPLTVTSAQKNPTAFYLCASSSTGRSYEQYFGPGTRLTVT.

J is TRBJ1-1 and V is TRBV7-9; no definite D call. Germline CDR1 SEHNR, CDR2 FQNEAQ (reference sequence). The CDR3 runs 13 residues. V gave up 8 bases and J gave up 0 bases, with 10 bases separating them. CDR3 nucleotide sequence: TGTGCCAGCCGCAGAGTCATGAACACTGAAGCTTTCTTT. Translated: CASRRVMNTEAFF.

The rearrangement uses TRBV19 and TRBJ2-2; D may match TRBD1 or TRBD2 (5 bases each). Deletions cut 8 bases from V and 6 bases from J, with 13 bases between. Looked up from germline, CDR1 is LNHDA and CDR2 is SQIVND (reference sequence). The CDR3 spans 13 residues. CDR3 nucleotide sequence: TGTGCCAGTGGGATGTGGGGACCCGGGGAGCTGTTTTTT. Its translation: CASGMWGPGELFF. The whole variable domain, remainder taken from reference TRBV19 and TRBJ2-2, is DGGITQSPKYLFRKEGQNVTLSCEQNLNHDAMYWYRQDPGQGLRLIYYSQIVNDFQKGDIAEGYSVSREKKESFPLTVTSAQKNPTAFYLCASGMWGPGELFFGEGSRLTVL.

The rearrangement links TRBV5-4 to TRBJ2-7; D assignment may be TRBD1 or TRBD2 (5 bases each). The CDR3 loop spans 14 amino acids. V dropped 1 base and J dropped 6 bases, with 14 bases sitting between them. Germline V gene sequence: CDR1 SGHNT, CDR2 YYREEE (reference sequence). CDR3: CASSLIGAPLEQYF. In DNA, the CDR3 is TGTGCCAGCAGCTTGATCGGGGCGCCTCTCGAGCAGTACTTC.

The chain is built from TRBV7-9 and TRBJ2-7; TRBD2 might be the D (5 bases). Trimming left V 1 base short and J 0 bases short, with 10 bases between. This CDR3 has 15 amino acids. Germline CDR1 reads SEHNR; CDR2 reads FQNEAQ (reference sequence). CDR3 DNA: TGTGCCAGCAGCTTAGACCTAGCTAACTCCTACGAGCAGTACTTC. Protein sequence: CASSLDLANSYEQYF.

The J gene is TRBJ2-7, the V gene TRBV10-3, with D tentatively TRBD1 (5 bases). From germline, CDR1 is ENHRY and CDR2 SYGVKD. CDR3 length equals 13 residues. Trimming left V 2 bases short and J 5 bases short, with 10 bases between. For the CDR3, the DNA is TGTGCCATCAGTGAGAATATAGGGGACGAGCAGTACTTC. Translation: CAISENIGDEQYF.

The chain combines TRBV3-1 with TRBJ1-1; unclear D gene. This CDR3 region has 13 residues. Trimming pared 1 base from V and 0 bases from J, leaving 3 bases between. The germline CDR1 and CDR2 sequences are LGHDT and YNNKEL (reference sequence). The CDR3 protein is CASSQVMNTEAFF. The CDR3 DNA sequence: TGTGCCAGCAGCCAAGTCATGAACACTGAAGCTTTCTTT. Combining the CDR3 with reference TRBV3-1 and TRBJ1-1 gives the whole variable domain DTAVSQTPKYLVTQMGNDKSIKCEQNLGHDTMYWYKQDSKKFLKIMFSYNNKELIINETVPNRFSPKSPDKAHLNLHINSLELGDSAVYFCASSQVMNTEAFFGQGTRLTVV.

This clonotype has just one count. The chain couples TRBV11-2 to TRBJ2-1, with D perhaps TRBD1 (6 bases). The CDR3 runs 13 residues. Germline CDR1 is SGHAT and CDR2 is FQNNGV. V was trimmed by 7 bases and J by 12 bases, leaving 19 bases between them. In nucleotides, the CDR3 is TGTGCCAGCAACCTAGGGGGAGTACGGGCGCAGTTCTTC. Its translation: CASNLGGVRAQFF.

A single count supports this clonotype. This chain joins TRBV21-1 and TRBJ1-5; TRBD1 reflects the table's D call only, with no check against the DNA. TRBV21-1 is a recognized pseudogene. This CDR3 region has 16 residues. The CDR3, as DNA: TGTGCCACCTTCTTTCCGACAGGGGTATACAATCAGCCCCAGCATTTT. Its translation: CATFFPTGVYNQPQHF.

This clonotype was picked up one time. The chain uses TRBV6-2 or TRBV6-3 and TRBJ2-1; TRBD2 is a possible D gene (6 bases). This CDR3 is built from 13 residues. CDR1 MNHEY and CDR2 SVGEGT come from the germline V gene. V lost 7 bases, J lost 6 bases, and 13 bases lay in between. CDR3 in DNA: TGTGCCAGCACCACCGGGGGTTTCAATGAGCAGTTCTTC. Its translation is CASTTGGFNEQFF.

Only one count was recorded for this clonotype. The rearrangement uses TRBV19 and TRBJ2-7, with D perhaps matching TRBD1 (5 bases). This CDR3 is 11 amino acids long. Per germline, CDR1 LNHDA and CDR2 SQIVND (reference sequence). V lost 5 bases and J 4 bases, leaving 6 bases between the germline ends. The CDR3 DNA reads as TGTGCCAGTAGTGGGGCGTACGAGCAGTACTTC. Protein product: CASSGAYEQYF. The full variable domain, its missing parts supplied by reference TRBV19 and TRBJ2-7, is DGGITQSPKYLFRKEGQNVTLSCEQNLNHDAMYWYRQDPGQGLRLIYYSQIVNDFQKGDIAEGYSVSREKKESFPLTVTSAQKNPTAFYLCASSGAYEQYFGPGTRLTVT.

This chain joins TRBV5-6 and TRBJ2-7, with 7 bases that match TRBD1. CDR1 SGHDT and CDR2 YYEEEE come from the germline V gene. The CDR3 contains 15 residues. V gave up 4 bases and J gave up 0 bases; unmatched junction bases: 7. In DNA, the CDR3 is TGTGCCAGCAGCCCGGGACAGCTTTTCTCCTACGAGCAGTACTTC. It specifies CASSPGQLFSYEQYF.

This chain uses TRBV27 with TRBJ2-5; TRBD2 is a possible D gene (7 bases). This CDR3 is 13 amino acids long. In germline, CDR1 is MNHEY, CDR2 SMNVEV (reference sequence). The V and J ends lost 7 bases and 7 bases respectively, with 16 bases between them. The CDR3 DNA reads as TGTGCCAGCACCTCGGGGGGCTTTGGGACCCAGTACTTC. Residues: CASTSGGFGTQYF.

This CDR3 reads CASSWRQGLPGEQFF. CDR3 sequence (DNA): TGTGCCAGCAGTTGGAGACAGGGGTTGCCTGGAGAGCAGTTCTTC. The chain employs TRBV27 and TRBJ2-1; 8 bases match TRBD1. With 4 bases clipped from V and 10 bases from J, the junction kept 12 bases outside the gene matches. Per germline, CDR1 MNHEY and CDR2 SMNVEV (reference sequence). CDR3 length: 15 residues.

This clonotype was recorded once. One end of the junction does not line up with germline, which may come from a read error. The V call is TRBV14, the J call TRBJ2-7, with 7 bases fitting TRBD2. This CDR3 region has 18 residues. Germline V CDR1 and CDR2: SGHDN, FVKESK. CDR3 region: CASSKEVFWRETPYEQYF. As DNA, the CDR3 is TGTGCCAGCAGCAAAGAAGTATTTTGGCGGGAGACGCCCTACGAGCAGTACTTC. Together with reference TRBV14 and TRBJ2-7, the CDR3 gives the full variable domain: EAGVTQFPSHSVIEKGQTVTLRCDPISGHDNLYWYRRVMGKEIKFLLHFVKESKQDESGMPNNRFLAERTGGTYSTLKVQPAELEDSGVYFCASSKEVFWRETPYEQYFGPGTRLTVT.